Reported below is one T cell receptor beta chain. This entry belongs to a study of blood T cell repertoires in COVID-19. Study details: Samples came from the United States, Italy and Spain, spanning acute and convalescent COVID-19. The cDNA or gDNA used as material had been derived from T cells, B-cell-depleted T cells, or PBMCs.

Original methodology: Estimated nucleated cell counts came from reference gene primer amplification. Clones were sequenced by immunoSEQ multiplex PCR, and TCRdb holds only the in-frame ones, with some missing. The V and J calls and clone size are taken from that table; D and trimming were inferred from the DNA. The sample consists of approximately 270,000 clones, approximately 80% of them appearing once. Trimming took off 6 bases at V and 8 bases at J, with 23 bases between the two ends. The CDR3 runs to 15 residues. Looked up from germline, CDR1 is SGHRS and CDR2 is YFSETQ. The TCR sequence derives from a man older than 75 with acute or convalescent COVID-19. The rearrangement links TRBV5-1 to TRBJ1-1; maybe TRBD1 (5 bases). Sequencing used peripheral blood. The CDR3 DNA reads TGCGCCAGCAACCTAGGGCAGGGAAGGATAGGCGAAGCTTTCTTT. Protein sequence: CASNLGQGRIGEAFF. The full variable domain, rest sourced from reference TRBV5-1 and TRBJ1-1, is KAGVTQTPRYLIKTRGQQVTLSCSPISGHRSVSWYQQTPGQGLQFLFEYFSETQRNKGNFPGRFSGRQFSNSRSEMNVSTLELGDSALYLCASNLGQGRIGEAFFGQGTRLTVV.